Following are 6 T cell receptor beta chains from one sample sequenced in a study of neurological immune-mediated disorders. A single record per CDR3 protein comes from TCRdb applying MiXCR to the 5' RACE reads. In the table there are 55,000 to 70,000 distinct CDR3 sequences, almost 4% of which are singletons. Material for sequencing was PBMCs. The receptors derive from a young man with multiple sclerosis.

There are many counts of this clonotype. This chain links TRBV2 with TRBJ1-5; 12 bases map to TRBD1. Germline assignment: CDR1 SNHLY and CDR2 FYNNEI. This CDR3 is built from 16 residues. V lost 6 bases to trimming and J lost 7 bases; unmatched junction nucleotides: 10. The CDR3 coding sequence is TGTGCCAGCAGGGACCCGGGACAGGGGGCCCGGCAGCCCCAGCATTTT. Its translation: CASRDPGQGARQPQHF.

The chain is built from TRBV7-2 and TRBJ2-3; D call uncertain. Germline V gives CDR1 SGHTA, CDR2 FQGNSA. This CDR3 contains 16 residues. The V gene lost 5 bases and the J gene lost 1 base, with 16 bases spanning the gap. The CDR3 reads CASSTRVGLRTDTQYF. In nucleotides, the CDR3 is TGTGCCAGCAGCACACGAGTTGGTTTGCGCACAGATACGCAGTATTTT.

Ten or more counts support this clonotype. The chain joins TRBV20-1 to TRBJ1-3, with 7 bases fitting TRBD1. Germline values: CDR1 DFQATT, CDR2 SNEGSKA (reference sequence). There are 13 residues in the CDR3. V lost 2 bases and J lost 6; bases outside the gene matches: 4. The CDR3 bases are TGCAGTGCTAGATTAGAGGGGGCAAACACCATATATTTT. The encoded protein is CSARLEGANTIYF.

There are many counts of this clonotype. This rearrangement joins TRBV5-1 to TRBJ2-1, with D possibly called TRBD1 or TRBD2 (5 bases each). The V and J ends lost 1 base and 4 bases respectively, with 12 bases between them. The CDR3 extends over 15 amino acids. Germline assignment: CDR1 SGHRS and CDR2 YFSETQ. The CDR3 nucleotides are TGCGCCAGCAGCTTGTCCCCCGAGGGGTACAATGAGCAGTTCTTC. This encodes CASSLSPEGYNEQFF.

At least ten counts were recorded for this clonotype. The J gene is TRBJ1-2, the V gene TRBV4-1; perhaps TRBD1 as D (6 bases). V was cut by 3 bases and J by 2 bases, with 16 bases left in between. Germline loops: CDR1 MGHRA, CDR2 YSYEKL. CDR3 length: 16 residues. The CDR3 region is CASSQQTQGTNYGYTF. Here the CDR3 DNA reads TGCGCCAGCAGCCAGCAGACACAGGGAACCAACTATGGCTACACCTTC.

This clonotype was counted a few times. The chain employs TRBV24-1 and TRBJ1-2; D possibly corresponds to TRBD1 (6 bases). The CDR3 totals 12 residues. Per the germline V gene, CDR1 is KGHDR and CDR2 is SFDVKD. V was clipped by 5 bases and J by 8 bases, with 11 bases between them. CDR3 in DNA: TGTGCCACCAGTGGCGAGACAGGAGGCTACACCTTC. Its protein product is CATSGETGGYTF.